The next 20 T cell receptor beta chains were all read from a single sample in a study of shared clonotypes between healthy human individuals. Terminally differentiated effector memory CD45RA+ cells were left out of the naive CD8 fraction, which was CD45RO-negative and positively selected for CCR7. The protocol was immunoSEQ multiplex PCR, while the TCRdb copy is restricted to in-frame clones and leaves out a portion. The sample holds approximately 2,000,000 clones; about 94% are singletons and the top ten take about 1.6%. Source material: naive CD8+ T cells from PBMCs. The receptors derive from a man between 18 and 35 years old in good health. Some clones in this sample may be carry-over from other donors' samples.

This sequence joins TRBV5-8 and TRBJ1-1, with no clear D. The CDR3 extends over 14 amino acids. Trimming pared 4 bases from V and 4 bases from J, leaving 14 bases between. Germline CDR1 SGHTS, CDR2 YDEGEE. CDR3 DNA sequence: TGTGCCAGCAGCGGCGGTTGGCCCTCCACTGAAGCTTTCTTT. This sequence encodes CASSGGWPSTEAFF.

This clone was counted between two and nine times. In DNA, the CDR3 is TGTGCCAGCAGCCGAGCGGGAGGTGGGTCAGATACGCAGTATTTT. Amino acid sequence: CASSRAGGGSDTQYF. The chain joins TRBV11-2 to TRBJ2-3; 9 nucleotides match TRBD2. Germline CDR1 reads SGHAT; CDR2 reads FQNNGV. The CDR3 covers 15 residues. The V segment lost 5 bases and the J segment 4 bases; nucleotides outside the gene matches: 7.

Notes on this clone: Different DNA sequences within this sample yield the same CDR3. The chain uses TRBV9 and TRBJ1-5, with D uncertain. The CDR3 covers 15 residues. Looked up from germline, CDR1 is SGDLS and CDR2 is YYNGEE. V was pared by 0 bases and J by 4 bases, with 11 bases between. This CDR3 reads CASSVGGLGNQPQHF. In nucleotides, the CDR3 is TGTGCCAGCAGCGTAGGGGGTTTAGGGAATCAGCCCCAGCATTTT.

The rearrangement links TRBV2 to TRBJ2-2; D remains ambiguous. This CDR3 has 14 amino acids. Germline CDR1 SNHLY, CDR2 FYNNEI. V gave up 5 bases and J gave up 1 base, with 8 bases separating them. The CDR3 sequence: CASSSAGNTGELFF. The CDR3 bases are TGTGCCAGCAGTTCGGCAGGGAACACCGGGGAGCTGTTTTTT.

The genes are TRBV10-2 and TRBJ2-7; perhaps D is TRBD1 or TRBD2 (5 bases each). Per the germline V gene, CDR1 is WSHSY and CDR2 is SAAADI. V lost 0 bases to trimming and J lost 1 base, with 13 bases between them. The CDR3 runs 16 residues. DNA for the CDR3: TGCGCCAGCAGTGAGTCGAGGGGCCTCGCTTCCTACGAGCAGTACTTC. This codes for CASSESRGLASYEQYF.

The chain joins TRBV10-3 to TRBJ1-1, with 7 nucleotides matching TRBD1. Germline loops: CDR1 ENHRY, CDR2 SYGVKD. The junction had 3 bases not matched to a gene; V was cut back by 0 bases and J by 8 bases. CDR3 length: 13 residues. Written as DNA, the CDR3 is TGTGCCATCAGTGAGTCGACAGGGAGCGAAGCTTTCTTT. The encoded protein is CAISESTGSEAFF.

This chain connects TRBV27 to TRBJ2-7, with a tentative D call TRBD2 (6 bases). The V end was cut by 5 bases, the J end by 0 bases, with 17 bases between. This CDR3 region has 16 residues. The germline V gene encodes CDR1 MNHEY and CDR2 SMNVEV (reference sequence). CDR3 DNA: TGTGCCAGCAGTCTGAGGACGGGAGTAGCCTCCTACGAGCAGTACTTC. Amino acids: CASSLRTGVASYEQYF.

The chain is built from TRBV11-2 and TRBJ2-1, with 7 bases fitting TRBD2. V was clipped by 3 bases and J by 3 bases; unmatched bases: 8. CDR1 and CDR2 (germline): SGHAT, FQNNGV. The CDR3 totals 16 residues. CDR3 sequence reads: CASSLRLGRDYNEQFF. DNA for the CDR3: TGTGCCAGCAGCTTGAGATTAGGGAGGGACTACAATGAGCAGTTCTTC.

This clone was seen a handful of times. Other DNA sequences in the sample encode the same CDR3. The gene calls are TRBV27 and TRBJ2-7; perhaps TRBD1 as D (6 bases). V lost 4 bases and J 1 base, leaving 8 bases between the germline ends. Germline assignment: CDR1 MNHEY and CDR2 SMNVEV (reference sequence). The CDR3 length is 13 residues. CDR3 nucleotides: TGTGCCAGCAGTTATGGACAGTCCTACGAGCAGTACTTC. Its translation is CASSYGQSYEQYF.

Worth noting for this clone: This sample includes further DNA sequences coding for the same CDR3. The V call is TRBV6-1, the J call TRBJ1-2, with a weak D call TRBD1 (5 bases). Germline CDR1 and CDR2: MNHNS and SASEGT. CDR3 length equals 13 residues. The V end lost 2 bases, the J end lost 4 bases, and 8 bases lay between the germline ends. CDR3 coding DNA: TGTGCCAGCAGTGAAAGGGGAAGCTATGGCTACACCTTC. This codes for CASSERGSYGYTF.

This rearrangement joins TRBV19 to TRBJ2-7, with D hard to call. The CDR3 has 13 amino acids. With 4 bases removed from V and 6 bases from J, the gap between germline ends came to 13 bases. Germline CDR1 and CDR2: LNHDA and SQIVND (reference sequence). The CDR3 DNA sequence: TGTGCCAGTAGTAAAGGCCCGCCGCGCGAGCAGTACTTC. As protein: CASSKGPPREQYF.

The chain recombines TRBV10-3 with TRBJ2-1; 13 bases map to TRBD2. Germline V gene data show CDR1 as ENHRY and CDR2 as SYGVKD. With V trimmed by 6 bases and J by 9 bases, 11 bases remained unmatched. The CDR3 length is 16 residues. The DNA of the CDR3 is TGTGCCATCAGCCGAGGACTAGCGGGAGTTAACGGTGAGCAGTTCTTC. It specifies CAISRGLAGVNGEQFF.

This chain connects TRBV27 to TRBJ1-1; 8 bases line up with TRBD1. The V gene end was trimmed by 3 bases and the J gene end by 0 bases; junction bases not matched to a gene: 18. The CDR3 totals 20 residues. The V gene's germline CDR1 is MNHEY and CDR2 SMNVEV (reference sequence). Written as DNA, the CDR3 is TGTGCCAGCAGTTTTGGGGTACCTTCGAGGGACAGGTATATGAACACTGAAGCTTTCTTT. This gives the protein CASSFGVPSRDRYMNTEAFF.

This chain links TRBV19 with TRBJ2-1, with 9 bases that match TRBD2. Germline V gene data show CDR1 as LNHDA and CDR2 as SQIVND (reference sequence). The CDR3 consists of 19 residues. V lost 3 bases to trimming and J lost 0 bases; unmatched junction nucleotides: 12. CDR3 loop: CASSMGLAGRLGSYNEQFF. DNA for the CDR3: TGTGCCAGTAGTATGGGCCTAGCGGGAAGGCTCGGCTCCTACAATGAGCAGTTCTTC. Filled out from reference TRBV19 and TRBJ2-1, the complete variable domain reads DGGITQSPKYLFRKEGQNVTLSCEQNLNHDAMYWYRQDPGQGLRLIYYSQIVNDFQKGDIAEGYSVSREKKESFPLTVTSAQKNPTAFYLCASSMGLAGRLGSYNEQFFGPGTRLTVL.

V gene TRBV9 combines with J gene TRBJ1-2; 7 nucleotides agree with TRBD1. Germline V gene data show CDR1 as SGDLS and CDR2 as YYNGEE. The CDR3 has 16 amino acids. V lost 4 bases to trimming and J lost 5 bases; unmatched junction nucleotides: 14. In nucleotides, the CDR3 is TGTGCCAGCAGCCCCTTGGGAGGGGGCTCTTCGTATGGCTACACCTTC. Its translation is CASSPLGGGSSYGYTF.

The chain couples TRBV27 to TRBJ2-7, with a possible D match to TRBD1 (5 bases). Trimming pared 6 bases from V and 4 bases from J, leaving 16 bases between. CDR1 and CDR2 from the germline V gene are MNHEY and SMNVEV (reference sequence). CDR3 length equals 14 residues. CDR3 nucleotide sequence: TGTGCCAGCAGCAACAGGATGGATCGATACGAGCAGTACTTC. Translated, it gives CASSNRMDRYEQYF.

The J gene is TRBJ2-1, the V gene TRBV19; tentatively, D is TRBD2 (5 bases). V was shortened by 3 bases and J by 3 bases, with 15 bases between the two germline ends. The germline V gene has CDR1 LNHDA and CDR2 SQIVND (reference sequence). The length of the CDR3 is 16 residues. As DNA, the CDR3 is TGTGCCAGTAGTATTTCCCGAGCGGAGTTCTACAATGAGCAGTTCTTC. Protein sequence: CASSISRAEFYNEQFF. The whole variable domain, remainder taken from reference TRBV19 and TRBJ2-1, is DGGITQSPKYLFRKEGQNVTLSCEQNLNHDAMYWYRQDPGQGLRLIYYSQIVNDFQKGDIAEGYSVSREKKESFPLTVTSAQKNPTAFYLCASSISRAEFYNEQFFGPGTRLTVL.

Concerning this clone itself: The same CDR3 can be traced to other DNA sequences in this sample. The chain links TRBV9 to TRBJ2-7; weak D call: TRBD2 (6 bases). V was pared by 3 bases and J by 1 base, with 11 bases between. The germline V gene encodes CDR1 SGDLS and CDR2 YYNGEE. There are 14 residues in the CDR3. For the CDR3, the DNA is TGTGCCAGCAGCGCCGGGACTGATTCCTACGAGCAGTACTTC. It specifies CASSAGTDSYEQYF. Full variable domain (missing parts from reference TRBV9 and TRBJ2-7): DSGVTQTPKHLITATGQRVTLRCSPRSGDLSVYWYQQSLDQGLQFLIQYYNGEERAKGNILERFSAQQFPDLHSELNLSSLELGDSALYFCASSAGTDSYEQYFGPGTRLTVT.

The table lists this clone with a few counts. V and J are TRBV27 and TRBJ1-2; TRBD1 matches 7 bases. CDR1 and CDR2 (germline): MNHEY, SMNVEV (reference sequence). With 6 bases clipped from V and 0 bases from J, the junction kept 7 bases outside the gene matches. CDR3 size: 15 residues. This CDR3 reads CASRPRQGANYGYTF. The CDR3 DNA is TGTGCCAGCAGGCCTAGACAGGGAGCTAACTATGGCTACACCTTC.

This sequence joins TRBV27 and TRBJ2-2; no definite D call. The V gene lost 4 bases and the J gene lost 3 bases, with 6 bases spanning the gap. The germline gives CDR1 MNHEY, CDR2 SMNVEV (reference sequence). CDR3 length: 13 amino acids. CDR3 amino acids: CASSWLYTGELFF. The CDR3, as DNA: TGTGCCAGCAGTTGGTTATACACCGGGGAGCTGTTTTTT.